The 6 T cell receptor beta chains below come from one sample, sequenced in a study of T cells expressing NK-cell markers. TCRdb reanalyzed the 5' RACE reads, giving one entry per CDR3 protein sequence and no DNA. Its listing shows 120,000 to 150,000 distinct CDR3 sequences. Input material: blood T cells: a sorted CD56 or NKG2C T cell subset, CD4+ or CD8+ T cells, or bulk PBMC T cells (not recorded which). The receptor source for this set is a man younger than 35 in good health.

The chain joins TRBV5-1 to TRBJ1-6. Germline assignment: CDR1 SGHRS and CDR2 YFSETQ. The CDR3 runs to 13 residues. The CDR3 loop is CASSLDTNSPLHF.

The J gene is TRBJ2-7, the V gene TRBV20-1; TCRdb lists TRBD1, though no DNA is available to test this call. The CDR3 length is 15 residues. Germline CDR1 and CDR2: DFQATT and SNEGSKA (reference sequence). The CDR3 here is CSAREMTASYYEQYF.

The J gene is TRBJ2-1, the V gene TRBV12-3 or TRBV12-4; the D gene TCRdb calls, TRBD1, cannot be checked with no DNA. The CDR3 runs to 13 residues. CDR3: CASSPSRGNEQFF.

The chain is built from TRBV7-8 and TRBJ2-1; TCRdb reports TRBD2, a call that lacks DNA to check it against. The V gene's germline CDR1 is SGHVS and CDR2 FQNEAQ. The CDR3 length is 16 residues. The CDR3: CASSLRSAGTHNEQFF. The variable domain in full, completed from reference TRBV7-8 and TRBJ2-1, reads GAGVSQSPRYKVAKRGQDVALRCDPISGHVSLFWYQQALGQGPEFLTYFQNEAQLDKSGLPSDRFFAERPEGSVSTLKIQRTQQEDSAVYLCASSLRSAGTHNEQFFGPGTRLTVL.

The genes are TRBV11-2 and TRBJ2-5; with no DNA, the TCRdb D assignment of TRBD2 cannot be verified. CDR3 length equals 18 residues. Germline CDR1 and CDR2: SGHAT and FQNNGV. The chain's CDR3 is CASSHPRWGGSKQETQYF.

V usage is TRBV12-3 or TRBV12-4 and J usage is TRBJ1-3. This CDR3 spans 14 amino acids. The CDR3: CASSLRLGGNTIYF.